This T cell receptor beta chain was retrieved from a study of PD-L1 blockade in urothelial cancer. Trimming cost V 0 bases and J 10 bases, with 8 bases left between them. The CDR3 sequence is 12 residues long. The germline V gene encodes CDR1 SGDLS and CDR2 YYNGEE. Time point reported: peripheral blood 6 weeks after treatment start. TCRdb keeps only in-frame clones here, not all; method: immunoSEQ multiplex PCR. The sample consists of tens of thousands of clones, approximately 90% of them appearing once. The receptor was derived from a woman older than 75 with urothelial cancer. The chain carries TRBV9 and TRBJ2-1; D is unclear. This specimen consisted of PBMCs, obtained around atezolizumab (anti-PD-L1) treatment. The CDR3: CASSVDYGEQFF. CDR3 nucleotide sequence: TGTGCCAGCAGCGTAGACTATGGGGAGCAGTTCTTC.